Included here is one TCR beta chain sequence, with context. Its cognate antigen is unknown. These data belong to a study of metastatic and nonmetastatic thyroid tumors. About the research overall: It was across blood and tumor or nodule tissue from malignant and benign thyroid patients that repertoires were compared. Study-wide findings and caveats: Reported TCR beta diversity, measured in blood and tumor, was significantly higher for malignant thyroid tumors than for benign nodules.

There were no patients who had received any treatment before thyroid surgery. The CDR3 length is 15 residues. V shed 4 bases and J shed 4 bases, with 16 bases lying between them. Germline V lookup: CDR1 SEHNR, CDR2 FQNEAQ (reference sequence). In the authors' methods: Differences in CDR3 between clinicopathological groups were drawn on to build a classifier intended to discriminate distant-metastatic papillary thyroid cancer patients. MiXCR was used by TCRdb to re-call the PCR reads. These V and J calls originate from TCRdb's pipeline instead of the authors' own analysis. The sample records 10,000 to 15,000 clones, around 30% being singletons.

The origin of this receptor is a female donor with papillary thyroid cancer or a benign thyroid nodule (not recorded which). Some clones in this sample may be carry-over from other donors' samples. The sample was tumor tissue. The chain joins TRBV7-9 to TRBJ1-1; D is perhaps TRBD1 (5 bases). CDR3 DNA sequence: TGTGCCAGCAGCTCCCCCCGGGGGGGTGGCACTGAAGCTTTCTTT. Amino acids: CASSSPRGGGTEAFF.